The text below deals with one T cell receptor beta chain. Possible read error: a much larger clone is one base away. This sample was taken from a study of blood T cells in healthy people across ages. The CDR3 is 15 residues long. Germline CDR1 reads MDHEN; CDR2 reads SYDVKM. Through a sample-barcoded 5' primer and a J-beta primer mix, a second PCR was run for roughly 6 to 11 cycles. TCRdb fed the 5' RACE reads into MiXCR, producing one record per CDR3 protein. Here the sample spans about 780,000 distinct CDR3 sequences, about 26% being singletons. This sample also appeared in a second study, on T cells of mothers and their children.

The rearrangement joins TRBV28 to TRBJ2-1; TRBD2 might be the D (6 bases). The end of the DNA aligns better with TRBJ2-7, so the J call may be wrong. The sequenced sample was blood. The sequence derives from a boy younger than 18 in good health. CDR3 nucleotides: TGTGCCAGCAGGTCCGCAGCCGGGGGTAATGGGGAGCAGTACTTC. This encodes CASRSAAGGNGEQYF.